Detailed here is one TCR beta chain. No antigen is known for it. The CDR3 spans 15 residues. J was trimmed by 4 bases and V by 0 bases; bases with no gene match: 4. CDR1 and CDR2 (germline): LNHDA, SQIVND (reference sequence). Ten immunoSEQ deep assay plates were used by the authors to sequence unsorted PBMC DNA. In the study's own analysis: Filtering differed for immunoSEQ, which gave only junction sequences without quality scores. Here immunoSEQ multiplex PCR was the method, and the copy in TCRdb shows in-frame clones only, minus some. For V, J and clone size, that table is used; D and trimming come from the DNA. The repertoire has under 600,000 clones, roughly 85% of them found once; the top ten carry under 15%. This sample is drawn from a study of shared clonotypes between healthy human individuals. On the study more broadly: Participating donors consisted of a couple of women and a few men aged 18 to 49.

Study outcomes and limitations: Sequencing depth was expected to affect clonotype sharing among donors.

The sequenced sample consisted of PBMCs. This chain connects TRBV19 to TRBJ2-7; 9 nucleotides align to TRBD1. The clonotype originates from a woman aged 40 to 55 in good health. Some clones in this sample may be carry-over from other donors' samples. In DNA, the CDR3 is TGTGCCAGTAGTATAGAAGGGACAGGGTTTTACGAGCAGTACTTC. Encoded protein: CASSIEGTGFYEQYF. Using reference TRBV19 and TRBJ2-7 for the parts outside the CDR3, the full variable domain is DGGITQSPKYLFRKEGQNVTLSCEQNLNHDAMYWYRQDPGQGLRLIYYSQIVNDFQKGDIAEGYSVSREKKESFPLTVTSAQKNPTAFYLCASSIEGTGFYEQYFGPGTRLTVT.